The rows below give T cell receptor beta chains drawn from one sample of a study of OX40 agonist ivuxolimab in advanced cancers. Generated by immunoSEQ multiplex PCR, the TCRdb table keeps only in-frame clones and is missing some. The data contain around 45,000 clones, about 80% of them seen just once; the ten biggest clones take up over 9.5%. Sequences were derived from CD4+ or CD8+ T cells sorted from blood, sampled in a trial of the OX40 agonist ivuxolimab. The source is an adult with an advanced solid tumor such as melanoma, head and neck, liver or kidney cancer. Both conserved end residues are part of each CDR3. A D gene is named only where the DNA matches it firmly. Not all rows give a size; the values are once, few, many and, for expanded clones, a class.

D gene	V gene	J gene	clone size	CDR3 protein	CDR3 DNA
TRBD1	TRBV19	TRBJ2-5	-	CATGTGRQETQYF	TGTGCCACCGGGACAGGAAGACAAGAGACCCAGTACTTC
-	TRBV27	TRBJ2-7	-	CASSTLAFYEQYF	TGTGCCAGCAGCACCCTAGCCTTCTACGAGCAGTACTTC
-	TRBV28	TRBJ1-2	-	CASTLPDSLSGGYTF	TGTGCCAGCACCCTACCCGACAGCTTGTCTGGTGGCTACACCTTC
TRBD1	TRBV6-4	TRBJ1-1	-	CASREQGANTEAFF	TGTGCCAGCAGAGAACAGGGGGCAAACACTGAAGCTTTCTTT
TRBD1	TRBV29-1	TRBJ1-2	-	CSVEGTGVAGYTF	TGCAGCGTTGAAGGCACAGGGGTGGCTGGCTACACCTTC
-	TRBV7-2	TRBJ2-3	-	CASSTRFETRPYTQYF	TGTGCCAGCAGCACTCGGTTTGAGACTAGGCCATATACGCAGTATTTT
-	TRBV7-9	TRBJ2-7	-	CASSLRDFSYEQYF	TGTGCCAGCAGCCTCCGGGACTTCTCCTACGAGCAGTACTTC
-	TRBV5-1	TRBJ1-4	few	CASSLTGLVTNEKLFF	TGCGCCAGCAGCCTTACAGGGCTGGTAACTAATGAAAAACTGTTTTTT
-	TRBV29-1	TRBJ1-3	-	CSVGDRPGSGNTIYF	TGCAGCGTGGGCGACAGGCCTGGGTCTGGAAACACCATATATTTT
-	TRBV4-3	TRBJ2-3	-	CASSQESGDTQYF	TGCGCCAGCAGCCAAGAATCCGGCGATACGCAGTATTTT
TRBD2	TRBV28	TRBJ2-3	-	CASSSGLAGTLSTDTQYF	TGTGCCAGCAGCTCGGGACTAGCGGGAACCCTTAGCACAGATACGCAGTATTTT
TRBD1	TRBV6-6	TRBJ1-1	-	CASLNRGRGDRAFF	TGTGCCAGCCTTAACAGGGGGAGAGGGGACAGAGCTTTCTTT
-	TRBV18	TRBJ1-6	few	CASSPPTGSGNSPLHF	TGTGCCAGCTCACCACCAACGGGGTCGGGGAATTCACCCCTCCACTTT
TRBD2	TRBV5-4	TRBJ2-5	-	CASSPTTGGPGETQYF	TGTGCCAGCAGCCCGACCACGGGAGGGCCTGGAGAGACCCAGTACTTC
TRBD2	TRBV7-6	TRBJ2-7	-	CASSLGPAGAFSYEQYF	TGTGCCAGCAGCTTAGGGCCAGCGGGAGCGTTCTCCTACGAGCAGTACTTC
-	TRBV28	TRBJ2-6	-	CASSSGAAGANVLTF	TGTGCCAGCAGTTCAGGGGCGGCTGGGGCCAACGTCCTGACTTTC
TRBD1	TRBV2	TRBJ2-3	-	CASTGQGATDTQYF	TGTGCCAGCACCGGACAGGGAGCCACAGATACGCAGTATTTT
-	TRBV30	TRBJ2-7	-	CAWSREGEQYF	TGTGCCTGGTCTCGGGAAGGCGAGCAGTACTTC
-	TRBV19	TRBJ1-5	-	CASSLSSMEPQHF	TGTGCCAGTAGTCTCTCGTCTATGGAGCCCCAGCATTTT
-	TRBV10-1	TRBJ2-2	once	CASRPENTGELFF	TGCGCCAGCAGACCAGAGAACACCGGGGAGCTGTTTTTT
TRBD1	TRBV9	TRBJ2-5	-	CASSDRPRQGKETQYF	TGTGCCAGCAGCGACCGTCCAAGACAGGGGAAGGAGACCCAGTACTTC
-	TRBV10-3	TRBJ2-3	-	CAISDRGTQYF	TGTGCCATCAGTGACAGGGGTACGCAGTATTTT
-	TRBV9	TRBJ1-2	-	CASSVDLAEGYTF	TGTGCCAGCAGCGTAGACCTCGCGGAAGGCTACACCTTC
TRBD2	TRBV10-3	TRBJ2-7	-	CAIGTSGYEQYF	TGTGCCATCGGGACTAGCGGTTACGAGCAGTACTTC
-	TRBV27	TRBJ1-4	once	CASRAANEKLFF	TGTGCCAGCAGGGCGGCTAATGAAAAACTGTTTTTT
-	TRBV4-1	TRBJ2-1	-	CASAEGGINVDEQFF	TGCGCCAGCGCCGAGGGCGGGATTAATGTCGATGAGCAGTTCTTC
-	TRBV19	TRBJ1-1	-	CASRSRPSDGTYTEAFF	TGTGCCAGTAGAAGTCGGCCCTCGGATGGGACCTACACTGAAGCTTTCTTT
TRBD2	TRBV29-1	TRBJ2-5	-	CSVDPGRGLAGEETQYF	TGCAGCGTTGATCCGGGCCGGGGACTAGCGGGAGAAGAGACCCAGTACTTC
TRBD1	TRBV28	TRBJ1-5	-	CASSFIGTGPSNQPQHF	TGTGCCAGCAGTTTTATTGGGACAGGGCCATCGAATCAGCCCCAGCATTTT
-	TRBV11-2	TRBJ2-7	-	CASSLPGLYEQYF	TGTGCCAGCAGCTTGCCGGGGCTCTACGAGCAGTACTTC
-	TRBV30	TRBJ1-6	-	CAWKAQPNSPLHF	TGTGCCTGGAAAGCGCAGCCTAATTCACCCCTCCACTTT
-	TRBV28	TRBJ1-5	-	CASSADSLNQPQHF	TGTGCCAGCAGCGCCGACAGCCTCAATCAGCCCCAGCATTTT
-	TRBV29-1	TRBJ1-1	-	CSVLPAPSEAFF	TGCAGCGTTCTGCCGGCACCGTCTGAAGCTTTCTTT
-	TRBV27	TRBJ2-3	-	CASSLSVAISTDTQYF	TGTGCCAGCAGTTTATCGGTGGCAATTAGCACAGATACGCAGTATTTT
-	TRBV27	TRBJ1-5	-	CASSNNGNQPQHF	TGTGCCAGCAGTAACAATGGAAATCAGCCCCAGCATTTT
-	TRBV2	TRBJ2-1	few	CASRVDTLSYNEQFF	TGTGCCAGCAGAGTAGACACCCTCTCCTACAATGAGCAGTTCTTC
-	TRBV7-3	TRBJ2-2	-	CASSLTPAGGAGELFF	TGTGCCAGCAGCTTAACCCCAGCAGGAGGTGCCGGGGAGCTGTTTTTT
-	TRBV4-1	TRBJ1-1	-	CASSPGRWNTEAFF	TGCGCCAGCAGCCCGGGACGCTGGAACACTGAAGCTTTCTTT
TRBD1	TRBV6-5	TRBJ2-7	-	CASSYSLSGQVYEQYF	TGTGCCAGCAGTTACTCCCTGTCCGGACAGGTCTACGAGCAGTACTTC
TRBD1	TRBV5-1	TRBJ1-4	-	CASTRTGGEKLFF	TGCGCCAGCACCCGGACAGGGGGAGAAAAACTGTTTTTT
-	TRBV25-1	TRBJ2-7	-	CASSEPRAPWDEQYF	TGTGCCAGCAGTGAACCGAGGGCCCCTTGGGACGAGCAGTACTTC
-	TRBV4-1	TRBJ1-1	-	CASSQEVGTEAFF	TGCGCCAGCAGCCAAGAGGTAGGTACAGAAGCTTTCTTT
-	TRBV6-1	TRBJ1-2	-	CASSENWTAGGYTF	TGTGCCAGCAGTGAAAACTGGACAGCGGGAGGCTACACCTTC
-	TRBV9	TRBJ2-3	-	CASSVGGRAGSTDTQYF	TGTGCCAGCAGCGTAGGGGGACGGGCGGGAAGCACAGATACGCAGTATTTT
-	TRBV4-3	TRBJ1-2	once	CASSQEGSGYGYTF	TGCGCCAGCAGCCAAGAAGGGTCGGGCTATGGCTACACCTTC
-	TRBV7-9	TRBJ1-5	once	CASSRRTEGNNQPQHF	TGTGCCAGCAGCCGAAGGACAGAAGGGAACAATCAGCCCCAGCATTTT
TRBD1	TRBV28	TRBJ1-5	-	CATGGTTGLQPQHF	TGTGCCACCGGGGGCACGACAGGGCTTCAGCCCCAGCATTTT
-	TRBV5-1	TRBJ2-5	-	CASSPNIGGWGETQYF	TGCGCCAGCAGCCCGAATATCGGGGGCTGGGGGGAGACCCAGTACTTC
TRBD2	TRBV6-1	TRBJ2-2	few	CASSELSGRAYGELFF	TGTGCCAGCAGTGAACTAAGCGGGAGGGCCTACGGGGAGCTGTTTTTT
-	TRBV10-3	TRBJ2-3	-	CAITGVPSTDTQYF	TGTGCCATCACAGGGGTCCCTAGCACAGATACGCAGTATTTT
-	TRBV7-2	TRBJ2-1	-	CASSLDGAYNEQFF	TGTGCCAGCAGCTTAGATGGGGCCTACAATGAGCAGTTCTTC
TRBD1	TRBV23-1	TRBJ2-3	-	CASSKRTGPDTQYF	TGCGCCAGCAGTAAACGGACAGGGCCAGATACGCAGTATTTT
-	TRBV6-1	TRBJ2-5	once	CASSVLAFQETQYF	TGTGCCAGCAGTGTCTTAGCGTTTCAAGAGACCCAGTACTTC
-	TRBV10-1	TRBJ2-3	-	CASSESVHGASTDTQYF	TGCGCCAGCAGTGAGTCGGTGCACGGGGCTAGCACAGATACGCAGTATTTT
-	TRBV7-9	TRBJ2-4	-	CASSLIGLQYF	TGTGCCAGCAGCTTAATCGGGCTTCAGTACTTC
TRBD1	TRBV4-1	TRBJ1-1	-	CASSQAGGKNTEAFF	TGCGCCAGCAGCCAAGCAGGGGGTAAGAACACTGAAGCTTTCTTT
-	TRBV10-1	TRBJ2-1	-	CASSSNRAEQFF	TGCGCCAGCAGTTCAAACAGGGCTGAGCAGTTCTTC
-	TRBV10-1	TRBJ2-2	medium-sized	CASSDFGELFF	TGCGCCAGCAGTGATTTCGGGGAGCTGTTTTTT
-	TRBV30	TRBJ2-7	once	CAWSRESYEQYF	TGTGCCTGGAGTCGCGAGTCCTACGAGCAGTACTTC
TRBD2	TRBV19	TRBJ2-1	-	CASSIRGLAGGSYNEQFF	TGTGCCAGTAGTATCCGGGGACTAGCGGGAGGGTCCTACAATGAGCAGTTCTTC